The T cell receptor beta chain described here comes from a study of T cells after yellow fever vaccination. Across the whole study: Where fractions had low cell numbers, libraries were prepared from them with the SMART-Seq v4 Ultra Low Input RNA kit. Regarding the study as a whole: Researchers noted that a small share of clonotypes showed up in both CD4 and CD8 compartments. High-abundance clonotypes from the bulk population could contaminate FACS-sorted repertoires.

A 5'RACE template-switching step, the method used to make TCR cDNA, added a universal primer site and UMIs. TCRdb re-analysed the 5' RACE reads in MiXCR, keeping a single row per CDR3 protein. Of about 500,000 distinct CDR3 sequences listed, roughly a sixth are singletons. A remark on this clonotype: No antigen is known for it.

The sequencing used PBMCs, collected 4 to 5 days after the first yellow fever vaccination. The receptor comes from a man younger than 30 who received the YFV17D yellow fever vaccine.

The CDR3 DNA reads as TGTGCCAGCAGTTTAAAGTTGGTCGGGGAGCTGTTTTTT. Protein product: CASSLKLVGELFF. The rearrangement uses TRBV27 and TRBJ2-2; D remains unclear. Looked up from germline, CDR1 is MNHEY and CDR2 is SMNVEV (reference sequence). The ends were cut back, 2 bases at V and 7 bases at J, with 8 bases in the middle. The CDR3 is 13 amino acids.